This record concerns one T cell receptor beta chain sequence. Trimming pared 8 bases from V and 11 bases from J, leaving 23 bases between. The CDR3 is 14 amino acids. CDR1 and CDR2 (germline): KGHDR, SFDVKD. Measured with immunoSEQ multiplex PCR; TCRdb has only the in-frame clones, and not every one. The profile shows 50,000 or so clones, approximately 83% of them singletons. The record originates from a study of blood T cell repertoires in COVID-19. The V and J genes are TRBV24-1 and TRBJ1-1, with D perhaps TRBD1 (5 bases). The sequenced sample consisted of peripheral blood. This sequence originates from a man aged 40-49 years with acute or convalescent COVID-19. As DNA, the CDR3 is TGTGCCACCAATAGTGGAGGCAGCTCGGGGGGTGCTTTCTTT. Amino acids: CATNSGGSSGGAFF.